Listed here are 20 T cell receptor beta chains from one sample, sequenced in a study of response to subunit inactivated influenza vaccine. TCRdb ran MiXCR on the RT-PCR reads and lists one entry per CDR3 protein. In the table there are hundreds of thousands of distinct CDR3 sequences, 9.5% to 12% of which are singletons. Sequenced here: PBMCs from blood, sampled about 40 days after vaccination. These receptors all come from a man aged 45-65 years who received an inactivated influenza vaccine.

The V call is TRBV12-3 or TRBV12-4, the J call TRBJ1-1; D is uncertain. V lost 1 base and J lost 4, with 13 bases in between. The CDR3 is made up of 15 amino acids. This CDR3 reads CASSLVAGRRTEAFF. In DNA form, the CDR3 reads TGTGCCAGCAGTTTAGTGGCGGGTAGGCGCACTGAAGCTTTCTTT.

CDR3 sequence: CASSLDRGRRETQYF. The CDR3 DNA reads TGCGCCAGCAGCTTGGACAGGGGGCGACGGGAGACCCAGTACTTC. The V gene is TRBV5-1, the J gene TRBJ2-5; 9 positions agree with TRBD1. V lost 0 bases, J lost 5 bases, and 5 bases stayed unmatched. Germline assignment: CDR1 SGHRS and CDR2 YFSETQ. This CDR3 is built from 15 residues.

This clonotype was seen many times. CDR3 sequence reads: CASGFSGGATEQYF. DNA for the CDR3: TGTGCCAGCGGCTTTAGCGGGGGGGCCACCGAGCAGTACTTC. This chain joins TRBV12-3 or TRBV12-4 and TRBJ2-7; 11 nucleotides line up with TRBD2. The CDR3 consists of 14 residues. Trimming removed 8 bases from V and 6 bases from J; junction bases left unmatched: 9.

The chain links TRBV11-2 to TRBJ1-1; 7 nucleotides align to TRBD1. This CDR3 has 14 amino acids. Unmatched junction bases numbered 4, after V lost 5 bases and J lost 1 base. CDR1 and CDR2 from the germline V gene are SGHAT and FQNNGV. The chain's CDR3 is CASSTNRGNTEAFF. CDR3 coding DNA: TGTGCCAGCAGCACAAACAGGGGGAACACTGAAGCTTTCTTT.

CDR3 protein: CVLSGNSYEQYF. The CDR3 coding sequence is TGTGTGCTTAGCGGGAACTCCTACGAGCAGTACTTC. The chain couples TRBV7-9 to TRBJ2-7, with 8 bases aligning to TRBD2. The CDR3 is made up of 12 amino acids. Per germline, CDR1 SEHNR and CDR2 FQNEAQ (reference sequence).

Only a few counts were recorded for this clonotype. The V call is TRBV10-3, the J call TRBJ1-6; D may be TRBD1 (6 bases). Trimming stripped 4 bases from V and 9 bases from J, with 13 bases between. The CDR3 is made up of 14 amino acids. Germline-derived CDR1 and CDR2 are ENHRY and SYGVKD. CDR3 bases: TGTGCCATCAGTGGCAGGGGTGGGGGTTCACCCCTCCACTTT. It specifies CAISGRGGGSPLHF.

The rearrangement uses TRBV11-2 and TRBJ2-1; TRBD2 agrees at 11 bases. The CDR3 has 19 amino acids. Trimming removed 1 base from V and 7 bases from J; junction bases left unmatched: 15. Germline CDR1 is SGHAT and CDR2 is FQNNGV. DNA of the CDR3: TGTGCCAGCAGCTTAGTAGGACTAGCGGGTGAATATAAGGGGAATGAGCAGTTCTTC. This translates into CASSLVGLAGEYKGNEQFF.

This clonotype was seen a handful of times. CDR3 loop: CASSGGLADYEQYF. In DNA form, the CDR3 reads TGTGCCAGCAGCGGGGGACTAGCCGACTACGAGCAGTACTTC. V and J are TRBV9 and TRBJ2-7, with 9 bases lining up with TRBD2. This CDR3 has 14 amino acids. The germline CDR1 and CDR2 sequences are SGDLS and YYNGEE. The V segment lost 3 bases and the J segment 3 bases; nucleotides outside the gene matches: 4.

There are a few counts of this clonotype. The J gene is TRBJ2-5, the V gene TRBV28, with TRBD1 matching over 7 bases. Trimming took 7 bases from V and 4 from J; bases not matched to a gene: 6. The CDR3 is 13 amino acids. The germline gives CDR1 MDHEN, CDR2 SYDVKM. The CDR3 sequence: CASNEQGRETQYF. As DNA, the CDR3 is TGTGCCAGCAATGAACAGGGGAGAGAGACCCAGTACTTC.

This clonotype was picked up a small number of times. The genes are TRBV18 and TRBJ2-7; D uncertain. Germline CDR1 is KGHSH and CDR2 is LQKENI. The CDR3 extends over 13 amino acids. V dropped 5 bases and J dropped 2 bases, with 10 bases sitting between them. CDR3 in amino acids: CASSGRETYEQYF. DNA for the CDR3: TGTGCCAGCTCAGGTCGTGAGACCTACGAGCAGTACTTC.

The chain employs TRBV5-5 and TRBJ2-2; 11 nucleotides match TRBD2. The CDR3 has 18 residues. The ends lost 0 bases at V and 1 base at J; junction bases unmatched: 5. CDR1 is SGHKS and CDR2 is YYEKEE in the germline V gene (reference sequence). The CDR3 sequence: CASSLEASGRLNTGELFF. CDR3 coding DNA: TGTGCCAGCAGCTTGGAGGCTAGCGGGAGGTTGAACACCGGGGAGCTGTTTTTT.

This clonotype was counted ten times or more. This chain uses TRBV12-3 or TRBV12-4 with TRBJ2-2; no reliable D call. V shed 5 bases and J shed 2 bases, with 15 bases lying between them. The CDR3 length is 16 residues. The DNA of the CDR3 is TGTGCCAGCAGTCCGCCCTGGCTAATCAACACCGGGGAGCTGTTTTTT. It is translated as CASSPPWLINTGELFF.

This clonotype was seen many times. This chain links TRBV9 with TRBJ1-2, with 9 bases lining up with TRBD1. CDR1 and CDR2 from the germline V gene are SGDLS and YYNGEE. CDR3 length: 16 amino acids. The trim removed 4 bases at V and 3 bases at J, leaving 10 bases unmatched. CDR3 sequence: CASSTRTGEGYYGYTF. The CDR3, as DNA: TGTGCCAGCAGCACGCGGACAGGGGAGGGATACTATGGCTACACCTTC.

This chain links TRBV7-9 with TRBJ2-7; D may be TRBD2 (5 bases). Trimming removed 1 base at V and 6 bases at J, with 22 bases between. The CDR3 covers 17 residues. The germline CDR1 and CDR2 sequences are SEHNR and FQNEAQ (reference sequence). The CDR3 coding sequence is TGTGCCAGCAGCTTAGAGGGCCTGACACTAGGACCTTTCGAGCAGTACTTC. Translation gives CASSLEGLTLGPFEQYF.

This clonotype has a count of ten or more. This chain uses TRBV12-3 or TRBV12-4 with TRBJ1-2, with D tentatively TRBD1 (6 bases). Trimming removed 2 bases at V and 4 bases at J, with 17 bases between. The CDR3 sequence is 16 residues long. This CDR3 reads CASSLRVRGTAYGYTF. Written as DNA, the CDR3 is TGTGCCAGCAGTTTAAGGGTCAGGGGCACGGCCTATGGCTACACCTTC.

A note on this clonotype: A much more abundant neighbour one base away suggests this may be a read error. The chain uses TRBV12-3 or TRBV12-4 and TRBJ1-5; D not certain. The length of the CDR3 is 13 residues. With 5 bases removed from V and 0 bases from J, the gap between germline ends came to 5 bases. CDR3 sequence (DNA): TGTGCCAGCAGTCAATATAGCAATCAGCCCCAGCATTTT. Encoded protein: CASSQYSNQPQHF.

This clonotype was detected only a few times. V usage is TRBV12-3 or TRBV12-4 and J usage is TRBJ1-1, with 7 positions matching TRBD1. Trimming cost V 6 bases and J 7 bases; bases outside gene matches: 8. There are 13 residues in the CDR3. CDR3 amino acids: CASSWTGTNEAFF. CDR3 coding DNA: TGTGCCAGCAGCTGGACAGGAACTAATGAAGCTTTCTTT.

The table lists this clonotype with a few counts. This chain connects TRBV3-1 to TRBJ1-5; unclear D gene. The CDR3 is made up of 14 amino acids. V was clipped by 3 bases and J by 3 bases, with 9 bases between them. The germline CDR1 and CDR2 sequences are LGHDT and YNNKEL (reference sequence). In nucleotides, the CDR3 is TGTGCCAGCAGCCAGTGGGGAACCAATCAGCCCCAGCATTTT. This sequence encodes CASSQWGTNQPQHF.

This clonotype has ten or more counts. The rearrangement joins TRBV3-1 to TRBJ2-7; D unclear. V was pared by 0 bases and J by 6 bases, with 9 bases between. CDR1 and CDR2 from the germline V gene are LGHDT and YNNKEL (reference sequence). The CDR3 is 13 residues long. As DNA, the CDR3 is TGTGCCAGCAGCCAAGATTTAGTCGCCGAGCAGTACTTC. Protein sequence: CASSQDLVAEQYF.

The chain links TRBV20-1 to TRBJ2-1; 15 nucleotides agree with TRBD2. Per the germline V gene, CDR1 is DFQATT and CDR2 is SNEGSKA (reference sequence). The length of the CDR3 is 15 residues. V lost 6 bases, J lost 4 bases, and 4 bases stayed unmatched. CDR3 bases: TGCAGTGCGCCAGGGACTAGCGGGGGGTACAATGAGCAGTTCTTC. This translates into CSAPGTSGGYNEQFF.